The source of this TCR beta chain is a study of T cells after yellow fever vaccination. On the study more broadly: Each low-cell-number fraction was prepared by means of SMART-Seq v4 Ultra Low Input.

This clonotype was recorded a few times. TCRdb redid the calling of the 5' RACE reads with MiXCR, one entry per CDR3 protein. This sample has around 610,000 distinct CDR3 sequences, with approximately 13% found just once. CDR3 size: 12 residues. Germline lookup yields CDR1 SGHTA and CDR2 FQGNSA. V lost 5 bases and J lost 5, with 9 bases in between. This chain joins TRBV7-2 and TRBJ2-5, with D perhaps TRBD2 (5 bases). The specimen comprised PBMCs, sampled on the day of the yellow fever booster vaccination. This sequence originates from a man in his thirties or forties who received the YFV17D yellow fever vaccine. The chain's CDR3 is CASSGLVETQYF. In DNA, the CDR3 is TGTGCCAGCAGCGGACTTGTGGAGACCCAGTACTTC.